The clone carrying this T cell receptor (beta chain) was seen more than once but under ten times. The data are from a study of human T cells and chemical hapten exposure. Extraction of total RNA was performed on unfractionated whole blood. The CDR3 loop spans 17 amino acids. V lost 1 base and J 1 base, leaving 15 bases between the germline ends. In germline, CDR1 is MGHRA, CDR2 YSYEKL. TCRdb re-derived calls from the 5' RACE reads in MiXCR, one entry per CDR3 protein. The sample lists about 140,000 distinct CDR3 sequences, around 4% occurring once. The clonotype comes from a female donor in good health. The V and J genes are TRBV4-1 and TRBJ2-3, with D perhaps matching TRBD2 (5 bases). Here the CDR3 DNA reads TGCGCCAGCAGCCAAGCGGTCAGAGCGGACGGCACAGATACGCAGTATTTT. Amino acids: CASSQAVRADGTDTQYF.